Listed below are T cell receptor beta chains from one sample, sequenced in a study of blood T cell repertoires in COVID-19. This table comes from immunoSEQ multiplex PCR, and its TCRdb copy is limited to in-frame clones, with some not included. This table has about 250,000 clones, approximately 80% appearing once. The sequenced material came from peripheral blood. The source of these receptors is a man aged 35-49 years with acute or convalescent COVID-19. CDR3s include the opening cysteine and the closing phenylalanine or tryptophan. A D gene is named only where the DNA matches it firmly. A clone size is listed for some rows: how often the clone was seen (once, few, many), or a class if it is expanded.

TRBJ2-1 | - | TRBV27 | - | CASSFTGPSYNEQFF | TGTGCCAGCAGTTTCACGGGTCCCTCCTACAATGAGCAGTTCTTC
TRBJ2-2 | - | TRBV7-9 | - | CASSLGMAGATGELFF | TGTGCCAGCAGCCTAGGCATGGCAGGGGCCACCGGGGAGCTGTTTTTT
TRBJ1-2 | - | TRBV5-1 | - | CASSLAWGTKGLTATGYTF | TGCGCCAGCAGCTTGGCGTGGGGGACAAAGGGCCTTACAGCGACTGGCTACACCTTC
TRBJ1-5 | TRBD1 | TRBV10-3 | few | CAISEQGARGNQPQHF | TGTGCCATCAGTGAGCAGGGGGCGCGTGGCAATCAGCCCCAGCATTTT
TRBJ2-3 | - | TRBV21-1 | - | CASSKEGGIRADTQYF | TGTGCCAGCAGCAAAGAGGGCGGGATAAGGGCAGATACGCAGTATTTT
TRBJ2-1 | - | TRBV5-4 | few | CASSLGGAYNEQFF | TGTGCCAGCAGCTTGGGCGGCGCCTACAATGAGCAGTTCTTC
TRBJ2-7 | - | TRBV5-1 | - | CASSLFAAETYEQYF | TGCGCCAGCAGCTTGTTCGCAGCGGAGACCTACGAGCAGTACTTC
TRBJ1-1 | - | TRBV11-2 | - | CASSHGGTTEAFF | TGTGCCAGCAGCCACGGGGGGACCACTGAAGCTTTCTTT
TRBJ1-5 | TRBD1 | TRBV4-1 | - | CASSQNRQGMFDRNQPQHF | TGCGCCAGCAGCCAGAACAGACAGGGTATGTTCGACCGCAATCAGCCCCAGCATTTT
TRBJ1-2 | TRBD1 | TRBV5-1 | - | CASSLTGVDGYTF | TGCGCCAGCAGCTTAACAGGGGTCGACGGCTACACCTTC
TRBJ1-6 | - | TRBV4-3 | - | CASSQAFTFNSPLHF | TGCGCCAGCAGCCAAGCGTTCACTTTTAATTCACCCCTCCACTTT
TRBJ1-1 | - | TRBV6-1 | - | CASSEGRLMNTEAFF | TGTGCCAGCAGTGAAGGCCGACTTATGAACACTGAAGCTTTCTTT
TRBJ2-1 | TRBD2 | TRBV29-1 | - | CSATSGIYNEQFF | TGCAGCGCGACTAGCGGGATCTACAATGAGCAGTTCTTC